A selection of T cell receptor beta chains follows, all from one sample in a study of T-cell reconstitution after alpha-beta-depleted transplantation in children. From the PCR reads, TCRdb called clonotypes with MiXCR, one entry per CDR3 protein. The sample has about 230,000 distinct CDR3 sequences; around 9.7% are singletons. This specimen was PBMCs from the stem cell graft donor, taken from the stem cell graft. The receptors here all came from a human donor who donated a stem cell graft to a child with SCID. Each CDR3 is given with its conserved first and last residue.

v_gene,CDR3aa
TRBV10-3,CAISESRSGGSQGEKQFF
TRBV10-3,CAIKPGQATGELFF
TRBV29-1,CSGDSSREQFF
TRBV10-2,CASLGGRLNEQFF
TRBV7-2,CASSLEGETEAFF
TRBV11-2,CASSATGDAGWGKLFF
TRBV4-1,CASSQGGGKQYF
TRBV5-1,CASSFWGAGNTEAFF
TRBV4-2,CASSQDPGFAGSNTGELFF
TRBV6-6,CASCGGGTDTQYF
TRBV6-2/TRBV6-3,CASTESTDTQYF
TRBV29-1,CSVEVSPFRWTF
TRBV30,CAWSLENYGYTF
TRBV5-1,CASSLRVPGANVLTF
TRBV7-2,CASSLRVRADTQYF
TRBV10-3,CAISESKGAGLRGQPQHF
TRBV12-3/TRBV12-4,CASSPSSRGGLRADTQYF
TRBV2,CASSDTGGGGYGYTF
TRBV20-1,CSARVGVGNNKPQHF
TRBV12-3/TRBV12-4,CASSLMRAQSEKLFF
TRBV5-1,CASRRQGGYTDTQYF
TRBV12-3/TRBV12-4,CASSLPRTSVNTGELFF
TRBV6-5,CASSSHASNSPLHF
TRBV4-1,CASSDRGGAANEKLFF
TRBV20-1,CSGTSTGELFF
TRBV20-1,CSATETGSNTQYF
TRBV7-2,CASSLMLAGDYGYTF
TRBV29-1,CSVGQGADQPQHF
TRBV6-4,CASSGSGGAYNEQFF
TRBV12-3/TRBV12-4,CASSKGQGNTGELFF
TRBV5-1,CASSLGQAWGYTF
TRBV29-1,CSFTGNGMTGELFF
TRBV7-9,CASSKDRGPEKLFF
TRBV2,CANRATDIKNIQYF
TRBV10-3,CATSGVENTGELFF
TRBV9,CASSGRQQSGSGANVLTF
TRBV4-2,CASSHLDRGGQYF
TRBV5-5,CASSRTGFRMNTEAFF
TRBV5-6,CASSRDTRYEQYF
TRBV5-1,CASTSPGLNTIYF
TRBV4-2,CASSQDLMGGPEAKNIQYF
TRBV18,CASSPPTNEKLFF
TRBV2,CASSVDRGHLKNIQYF
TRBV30,CAWSPGLADHNEQFF
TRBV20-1,CSARRQAGANVLTF
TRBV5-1,CASSLGTSLPPYTDTQYF
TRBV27,CASRGSWQGKAFF
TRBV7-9,CASSLDPGGTDGYTF
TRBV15,CATSRLGLAETQYF